These 25 T cell receptor beta chains came from one sample sequenced in a study of Ad26.COV2.S vaccination and SARS-CoV-2 variants (dated by TCRdb to the early 2020s). Taken with the paper, the label for treatment or condition translates to: some 19 received Ad26.COV2.S at low or high dose, single or two shots; roughly 5 received placebo; per-sample allocation not given. For vaccine and placebo recipients, the sequenced repertoires came from samples collected on day 63 after the first injection. Library method: the immunoSEQ multiplex PCR assay. What TCRdb holds here is the immuneACCESS table cut down to in-frame rearrangements. Part of the clones is not present; checked against another copy, under half of the missing clones reflect an unresolved V gene, and the others are unexplained. For this sample there are about 390,000 clones; about nine tenths appear just once. 1.5% to 2% of the sample rests with the top ten.

Sequenced material: peripheral blood, taken in a trial of Ad26.COV2.S vaccine versus placebo. These TCRs come from a person aged 18-65 years who received the Ad26.COV2.S COVID-19 vaccine or a placebo.

This rearrangement joins TRBV11-3 to TRBJ2-7; TRBD1 matches 9 bases. Germline-derived CDR1 and CDR2 are SGHNT and YENEEA. The junction had 4 bases not matched to a gene; V was cut back by 5 bases and J by 5 bases. CDR3 size: 13 residues. The CDR3 DNA reads as TGTGCCAGCAGCCCAGGGACAGGGAACGAGCAGTACTTC. It translates to CASSPGTGNEQYF.

The chain links TRBV10-3 to TRBJ1-5; perhaps TRBD1 as D (5 bases). The CDR3 runs 14 residues. Trimming stripped 6 bases from V and 0 bases from J, with 9 bases between. The germline V gene has CDR1 ENHRY and CDR2 SYGVKD. The CDR3 is CAISRDGSNQPQHF. The CDR3 nucleotides read TGTGCCATCAGCAGGGACGGTAGCAATCAGCCCCAGCATTTT.

The CDR3 reads CARGTATYEQYF. CDR3 nucleotide sequence: TGTGCCAGGGGGACGGCCACCTACGAGCAGTACTTC. The chain has TRBV28 and TRBJ2-7, with D possibly called TRBD1 or TRBD2 (5 bases each). CDR3 length: 12 amino acids. Germline V gives CDR1 MDHEN, CDR2 SYDVKM. Trimming shortened V by 9 bases and J by 2 bases, and 11 bases separated the two germline ends.

V and J are TRBV12-3 or TRBV12-4 and TRBJ1-2; the D is unclear. The length of the CDR3 is 13 residues. Trimming left V 0 bases short and J 9 bases short, with 11 bases between. The CDR3 region has the DNA TGTGCCAGCAGTTTAGCAGGGTCCTGGCGCTACACCTTC. This codes for CASSLAGSWRYTF.

The J gene is TRBJ1-1, the V gene TRBV6-5, with 11 bases that match TRBD1. From germline, CDR1 is MNHEY and CDR2 SVGAGI. J was trimmed by 4 bases and V by 8 bases; bases with no gene match: 6. This CDR3 region has 14 residues. CDR3: CASRTGGSPTEAFF. CDR3 nucleotides: TGTGCCAGCCGGACAGGGGGCTCGCCCACTGAAGCTTTCTTT.

V gene TRBV5-4 combines with J gene TRBJ2-7, with D maybe TRBD1 (5 bases). Germline loops: CDR1 SGHNT, CDR2 YYREEE (reference sequence). V was shortened by 4 bases and J by 3 bases, with 8 bases between the two germline ends. This CDR3 comprises 12 residues. CDR3 sequence reads: CASSNRNYEQYF. The CDR3 DNA reads TGTGCCAGCAGCAACAGGAACTACGAGCAGTACTTC. The whole variable domain, remainder taken from reference TRBV5-4 and TRBJ2-7, is ETGVTQSPTHLIKTRGQQVTLRCSSQSGHNTVSWYQQALGQGPQFIFQYYREEENGRGNFPPRFSGLQFPNYSSELNVNALELDDSALYLCASSNRNYEQYFGPGTRLTVT.

The DNA for the CDR3 is TGTGCCAGCAGCCAGGACAGGGGTAACAATGAGCAGTTCTTC. Amino acids: CASSQDRGNNEQFF. This chain links TRBV6-5 with TRBJ2-1; the match to TRBD1 covers 9 bases. Germline V gives CDR1 MNHEY, CDR2 SVGAGI. The CDR3 runs 14 residues. Unmatched junction bases numbered 5, after V lost 6 bases and J lost 5 bases.

This rearrangement joins TRBV9 to TRBJ2-1; no clear D gene. The CDR3 is 17 residues long. CDR1 is SGDLS, CDR2 YYNGEE, per germline. V lost 0 bases and J 3 bases, leaving 16 bases between the germline ends. CDR3 sequence (DNA): TGTGCCAGCAGCGTAGCTACCGGACGACCCCTCTACAATGAGCAGTTCTTC. Translating gives CASSVATGRPLYNEQFF. The full variable domain, with the rest looked up from reference TRBV9 and TRBJ2-1, is DSGVTQTPKHLITATGQRVTLRCSPRSGDLSVYWYQQSLDQGLQFLIQYYNGEERAKGNILERFSAQQFPDLHSELNLSSLELGDSALYFCASSVATGRPLYNEQFFGPGTRLTVL.

The chain couples TRBV27 to TRBJ1-5, with D maybe TRBD1 (5 bases). V lost 3 bases and J lost 7, with 16 bases in between. Germline-derived CDR1 and CDR2 are MNHEY and SMNVEV (reference sequence). The CDR3 runs 15 residues. The CDR3 DNA follows: TGTGCCAGCAGTTTCTATGGGCAGGGTGAGCAGCCCCAGCATTTT. Its protein is CASSFYGQGEQPQHF.

This rearrangement joins TRBV7-9 to TRBJ2-3; 8 bases are shared with TRBD2. The CDR3 runs to 15 residues. Germline-derived CDR1 and CDR2 are SEHNR and FQNEAQ (reference sequence). The V and J ends lost 5 bases and 0 bases, in that order; junction bases with no gene match: 4. CDR3 nucleotides: TGTGCCAGCAGCCCACTAGCGGTTAGCACAGATACGCAGTATTTT. This sequence encodes CASSPLAVSTDTQYF.

The CDR3 protein is CASTLTGGSRNEKLFF. The CDR3 region has the DNA TGTGCCAGCACCCTGACAGGGGGTAGTCGTAATGAAAAACTGTTTTTT. This chain connects TRBV28 to TRBJ1-4; 9 bases match TRBD1. V dropped 7 bases and J dropped 4; count of bases not matched to a gene: 10. Germline V CDR1 and CDR2: MDHEN, SYDVKM. The CDR3 is 16 amino acids.

This clone has only one observation. V is TRBV9 and J is TRBJ1-6; D is possibly TRBD1 (6 bases). The length of the CDR3 is 16 residues. Deletions cut 3 bases from V and 2 bases from J, with 12 bases between. The germline gives CDR1 SGDLS, CDR2 YYNGEE. CDR3 region: CASSEGGVTYNSPLHF. The CDR3 DNA is TGTGCCAGCAGCGAGGGGGGAGTAACCTATAATTCACCCCTCCACTTT.

The CDR3 reads CASSGRARTNYGYTF. CDR3 bases: TGTGCCAGCAGTGGCCGAGCCCGAACTAACTATGGCTACACCTTC. The V call is TRBV6-2 or TRBV6-3, the J call TRBJ1-2, with unresolved D. The CDR3 consists of 15 residues. V was shortened by 5 bases and J by 0 bases, with 13 bases between the two germline ends. The germline V gene encodes CDR1 MNHEY and CDR2 SVGEGT.

The genes are TRBV5-6 and TRBJ1-1; D unresolved. The CDR3 contains 13 residues. Deletions cut 2 bases from V and 4 bases from J, with 9 bases between. Germline CDR1 reads SGHDT; CDR2 reads YYEEEE. The CDR3 loop is CASSLGSSTEAFF. For the CDR3, the DNA is TGTGCCAGCAGCTTAGGATCTTCCACTGAAGCTTTCTTT.

The V and J genes are TRBV7-2 and TRBJ2-3, with TRBD2 matching over 8 bases. Trimming removed 4 bases from V and 1 base from J; junction bases left unmatched: 7. The CDR3 covers 16 residues. Looked up from germline, CDR1 is SGHTA and CDR2 is FQGNSA. The DNA for the CDR3 is TGTGCCAGCAGCTCACGGGGGCGGGGGGGCACAGATACGCAGTATTTT. This codes for CASSSRGRGGTDTQYF.

This sequence joins TRBV20-1 and TRBJ1-2; unclear D gene. The CDR3 has 11 residues. Germline V gene lookup returns CDR1 DFQATT and CDR2 SNEGSKA (reference sequence). Deletions cut 3 bases from V and 2 bases from J, with 4 bases between. The CDR3 reads CSARENYGYTF. As DNA, the CDR3 is TGCAGTGCTAGGGAGAACTATGGCTACACCTTC.

This chain connects TRBV6-2 or TRBV6-3 to TRBJ2-3, with 11 bases that match TRBD2. Germline assignment: CDR1 MNHEY and CDR2 SVGEGT. Trimming at V came to 0 bases and at J to 5 bases, leaving 4 bases not matched to a gene. The CDR3 has 16 residues. CDR3: CASSYSATSGGDTQYF. Here the CDR3 DNA reads TGTGCCAGCAGTTACTCTGCCACTAGCGGGGGAGATACGCAGTATTTT.

The genes are TRBV19 and TRBJ1-1, with 10 bases identical to TRBD1. The germline gives CDR1 LNHDA, CDR2 SQIVND (reference sequence). The V segment lost 5 bases and the J segment 6 bases; nucleotides outside the gene matches: 9. The CDR3 consists of 15 residues. The CDR3 is CASSPNRDRGPEAFF. The CDR3, as DNA: TGTGCCAGTAGTCCTAACCGGGACAGGGGCCCTGAAGCTTTCTTT.

Of note for this clone: Other DNA sequences within the sample encode an identical CDR3. The gene calls are TRBV9 and TRBJ2-7, with D possibly called TRBD1 or TRBD2 (5 bases each). This CDR3 spans 14 amino acids. Looked up from germline, CDR1 is SGDLS and CDR2 is YYNGEE. The V and J ends lost 2 bases and 2 bases respectively, with 11 bases between them. CDR3 sequence: CASSVGTAAYEQYF. The CDR3 nucleotides are TGTGCCAGCAGCGTCGGGACGGCCGCCTACGAGCAGTACTTC.

The genes are TRBV29-1 and TRBJ1-4, with D possibly TRBD1 on 6 matching bases. This CDR3 region has 14 residues. Germline lookup yields CDR1 SQVTM and CDR2 ANQGSEA. V was clipped by 7 bases and J by 0 bases, with 12 bases between them. The CDR3 nucleotides are TGCAGCGCAGGGACACCTCCAACTAATGAAAAACTGTTTTTT. Encoded protein: CSAGTPPTNEKLFF.

The gene calls are TRBV7-9 and TRBJ2-7, with unresolved D. Trimming stripped 3 bases from V and 3 bases from J, with 12 bases between. The CDR3 totals 14 residues. Germline V lookup: CDR1 SEHNR, CDR2 FQNEAQ (reference sequence). Here the CDR3 reads CASSLILQNYEQYF. CDR3 DNA: TGTGCCAGCAGCTTGATTCTGCAGAACTACGAGCAGTACTTC.

This rearrangement joins TRBV12-3 or TRBV12-4 to TRBJ1-1; D gene ambiguous. CDR3 length equals 12 residues. The V end was cut by 2 bases, the J end by 6 bases, with 7 bases between. CDR3 residues: CASSLLGPEAFF. CDR3 DNA: TGTGCCAGCAGTTTACTAGGCCCTGAAGCTTTCTTT.

V is TRBV6-1 and J is TRBJ1-4; D perhaps matches TRBD1 (6 bases). CDR3 length: 18 amino acids. V dropped 1 base and J dropped 5 bases, with 20 bases sitting between them. The germline V gene has CDR1 MNHNS and CDR2 SASEGT. CDR3 nucleotide sequence: TGTGCCAGCAGTGAAGTACGGTTGGCGACAGGTCCAAATGAAAAACTGTTTTTT. Translation: CASSEVRLATGPNEKLFF.

The gene calls are TRBV7-8 and TRBJ2-7; TRBD1 matches 7 bases. CDR3 length: 14 amino acids. With 4 bases clipped from V and 4 bases from J, the junction kept 7 bases outside the gene matches. From germline, CDR1 is SGHVS and CDR2 FQNEAQ. The CDR3, as DNA: TGTGCCAGCAGCTACCGGGACAGTATTTACGAGCAGTACTTC. Amino acid sequence: CASSYRDSIYEQYF.

This rearrangement joins TRBV7-9 to TRBJ1-1, with a weak D call TRBD1 (6 bases). The CDR3 consists of 13 residues. V was shortened by 6 bases and J by 0 bases, with 8 bases between the two germline ends. Looked up from germline, CDR1 is SEHNR and CDR2 is FQNEAQ (reference sequence). CDR3 coding DNA: TGTGCCAGCAGGGACAGTTTGAACACTGAAGCTTTCTTT. Its protein is CASRDSLNTEAFF.